The present entry profiles one T cell receptor beta chain with its context. Germline-derived CDR1 and CDR2 are ENHRY and SYGVKD. The CDR3 length is 15 residues. V dropped 4 bases and J dropped 2; count of bases not matched to a gene: 8. This table comes from immunoSEQ multiplex PCR, and its TCRdb copy is limited to in-frame clones, with some not included. The profile shows about 77,000 clones, 89% of them singletons. These data are taken from a study of T cell changes during pregnancy in multiple sclerosis. V and J are TRBV10-3 and TRBJ2-7; TRBD1 aligns across 7 bases. Source: peripheral blood, taken before pregnancy. This receptor was obtained from a female donor with multiple sclerosis, enrolled in a pregnancy study. DNA for the CDR3: TGTGCCATCAGTGGGTTCACAGGGGCCACCTACGAGCAGTACTTC. Encoded protein: CAISGFTGATYEQYF.